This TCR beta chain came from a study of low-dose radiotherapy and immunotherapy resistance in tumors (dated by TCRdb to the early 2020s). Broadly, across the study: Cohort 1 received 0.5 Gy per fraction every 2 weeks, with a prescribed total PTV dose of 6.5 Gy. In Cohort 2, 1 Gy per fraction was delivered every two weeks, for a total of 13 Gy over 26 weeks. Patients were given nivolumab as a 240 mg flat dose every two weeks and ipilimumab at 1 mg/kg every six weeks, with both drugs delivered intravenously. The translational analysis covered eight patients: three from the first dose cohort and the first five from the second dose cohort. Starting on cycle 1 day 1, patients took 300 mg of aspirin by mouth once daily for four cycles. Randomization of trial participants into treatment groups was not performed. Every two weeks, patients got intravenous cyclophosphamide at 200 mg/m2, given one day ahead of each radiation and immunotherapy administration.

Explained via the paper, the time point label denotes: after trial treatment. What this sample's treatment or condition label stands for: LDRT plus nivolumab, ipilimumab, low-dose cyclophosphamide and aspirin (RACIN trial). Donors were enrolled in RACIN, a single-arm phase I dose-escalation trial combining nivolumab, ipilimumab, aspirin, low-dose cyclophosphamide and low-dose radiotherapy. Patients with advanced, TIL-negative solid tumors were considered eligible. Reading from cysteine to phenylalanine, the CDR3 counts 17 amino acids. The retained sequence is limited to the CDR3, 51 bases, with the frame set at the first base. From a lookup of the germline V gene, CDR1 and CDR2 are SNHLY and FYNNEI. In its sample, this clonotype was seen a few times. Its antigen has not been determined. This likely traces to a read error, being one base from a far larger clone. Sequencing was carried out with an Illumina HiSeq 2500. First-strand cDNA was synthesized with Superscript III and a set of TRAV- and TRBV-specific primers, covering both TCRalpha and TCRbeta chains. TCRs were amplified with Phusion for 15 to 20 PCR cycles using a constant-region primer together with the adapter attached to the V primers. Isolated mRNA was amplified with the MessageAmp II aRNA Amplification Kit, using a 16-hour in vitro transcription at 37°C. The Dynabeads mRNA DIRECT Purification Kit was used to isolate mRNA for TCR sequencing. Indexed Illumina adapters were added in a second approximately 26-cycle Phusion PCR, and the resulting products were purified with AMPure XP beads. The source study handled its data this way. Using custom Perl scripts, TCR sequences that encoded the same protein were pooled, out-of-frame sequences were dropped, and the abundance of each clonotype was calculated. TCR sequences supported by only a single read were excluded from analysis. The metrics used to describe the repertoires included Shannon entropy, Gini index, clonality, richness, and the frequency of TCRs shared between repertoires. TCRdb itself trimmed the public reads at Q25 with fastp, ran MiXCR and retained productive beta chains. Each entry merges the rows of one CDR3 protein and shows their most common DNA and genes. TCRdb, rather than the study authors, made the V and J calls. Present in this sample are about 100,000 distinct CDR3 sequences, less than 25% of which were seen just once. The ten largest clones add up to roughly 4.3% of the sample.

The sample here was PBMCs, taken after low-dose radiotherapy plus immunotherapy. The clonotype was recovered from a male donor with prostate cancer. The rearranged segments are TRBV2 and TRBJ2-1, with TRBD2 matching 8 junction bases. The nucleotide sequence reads TGTGCCAGCAGCTTAAGATTGGTCGGGGGGGGGGACAATGATCAGTTCTTC. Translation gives CASSLRLVGGGDNDQFF.